A selection of T cell receptor beta chains follows, all from one sample in a study of blood T cell repertoires in COVID-19. The protocol was immunoSEQ multiplex PCR, while the TCRdb copy is restricted to in-frame clones and leaves out a portion. The table records some 230,000 clones, 80% to 90% of them present only once. Sequences were obtained from PBMCs or T cells enriched from blood (not recorded which). The receptors were gathered from a woman between 18 and 29 years old in a cohort exposed to, infected with or recovered from COVID-19 (not recorded which). CDR3s include the opening cysteine and the closing phenylalanine or tryptophan. The D gene is left open where the match is weak. Some rows have no size entry. The others give once, few or many, or a class for an expanded clone.

D,J,V,size,CDR3,DNA
TRBD1,TRBJ2-7,TRBV10-1,few,CASSEPYTGAETTRYEQYF,TGCGCCAGCAGTGAGCCCTATACAGGGGCCGAAACTACAAGATACGAGCAGTACTTC
-,TRBJ1-1,TRBV6-2/TRBV6-3,-,CASSYTGLTEAFF,TGTGCCAGCAGTTATACAGGCCTCACTGAAGCTTTCTTT
TRBD1,TRBJ1-4,TRBV7-8,-,CASSSQTGRNEKLFF,TGTGCCAGCAGCTCACAGACAGGGAGAAATGAAAAACTGTTTTTT
-,TRBJ2-3,TRBV21-1,-,CASSKLSRDRVHAYYF,TGTGCCAGCAGCAAATTAAGTAGGGACAGGGTCCATGCGTATTATTTT
-,TRBJ2-7,TRBV6-2/TRBV6-3,-,CASSYASSYEQYF,TGTGCCAGCAGTTACGCGAGCTCCTACGAGCAGTACTTC
-,TRBJ1-1,TRBV7-9,-,CASSLGDRQDTEAFF,TGTGCCAGCAGCTTAGGGGATCGACAGGACACTGAAGCTTTCTTT
TRBD2,TRBJ2-1,TRBV28,-,CASSHLAGGTYNEQFF,TGTGCCAGCAGTCATCTAGCGGGGGGGACATACAATGAGCAGTTCTTC
-,TRBJ1-1,TRBV7-3,-,CASSRQSNTEAFF,TGTGCCAGCAGCAGACAGTCGAACACTGAAGCTTTCTTT
-,TRBJ1-1,TRBV5-3,-,CARSRTYVTGEAFF,TGTGCCAGAAGCCGTACCTATGTGACAGGTGAAGCTTTCTTT
-,TRBJ1-1,TRBV18,once,CASSPSRDTEAFF,TGTGCCAGCTCACCAAGCAGGGACACTGAAGCTTTCTTT
TRBD2,TRBJ2-1,TRBV7-9,-,CASSLRGLAGGSSYNEQFF,TGTGCCAGCAGCTTACGGGGACTAGCGGGAGGGTCCTCCTACAATGAGCAGTTCTTC
-,TRBJ2-1,TRBV7-9,-,CASSPDSGGDNEQFF,TGTGCCAGCAGCCCCGATAGCGGAGGAGACAATGAGCAGTTCTTC
-,TRBJ1-1,TRBV7-8,-,CASSFAGEFTEAFF,TGTGCCAGCAGCTTCGCAGGGGAATTCACTGAAGCTTTCTTT
-,TRBJ1-5,TRBV4-1,-,CASSQGSVTGPRGQPQHF,TGCGCCAGCAGCCAGGGGAGTGTTACAGGGCCCCGAGGTCAGCCCCAGCATTTT
-,TRBJ1-1,TRBV5-6,-,CASSLQGPLNTEAFF,TGTGCCAGCAGCTTACAGGGACCACTGAACACTGAAGCTTTCTTT
TRBD1,TRBJ1-5,TRBV6-5,-,CASRGQGRQPQHF,TGTGCCAGCAGAGGACAGGGGAGGCAGCCCCAGCATTTT
-,TRBJ1-2,TRBV24-1,-,CATSDDHRVGGYTF,TGTGCCACCAGTGACGACCACAGGGTGGGTGGCTACACCTTC
TRBD1,TRBJ1-2,TRBV5-1,-,CASSPGQGAVNYGYTF,TGCGCCAGCAGCCCGGGACAGGGAGCGGTAAACTATGGCTACACCTTC
-,TRBJ2-3,TRBV27,few,CASSFGIRETDTQYF,TGTGCCAGCAGTTTCGGGATTCGGGAGACAGATACGCAGTATTTT
-,TRBJ2-5,TRBV10-3,-,CAISESLSGTQYF,TGTGCCATCAGTGAGTCTCTTTCGGGGACCCAGTACTTC
TRBD2,TRBJ2-7,TRBV15,-,CATSNNVAGGREQYF,TGTGCCACCAGCAACAACGTAGCGGGAGGGCGGGAGCAGTACTTC
TRBD1,TRBJ1-2,TRBV10-3,-,CAIRPDRVRANYGYTF,TGTGCCATCAGACCTGACAGGGTTCGAGCTAACTATGGCTACACCTTC
-,TRBJ2-5,TRBV30,-,CAWSVGGQETQYF,TGTGCCTGGAGTGTCGGGGGTCAAGAGACCCAGTACTTC
-,TRBJ1-1,TRBV9,-,CASSVGAYSGTEAFF,TGTGCCAGCAGCGTAGGGGCTTATTCGGGGACTGAAGCTTTCTTT
-,TRBJ2-3,TRBV27,-,CASGSGKGGTDTQYF,TGTGCCAGCGGCTCAGGGAAGGGGGGCACAGATACGCAGTATTTT
-,TRBJ2-7,TRBV4-1,-,CASSHSDGGLSEQYF,TGCGCCAGCAGCCATTCTGACGGGGGACTCTCCGAGCAGTACTTC
TRBD1,TRBJ1-2,TRBV28,-,CASSTRGHRGGYTF,TGTGCCAGCAGTACGAGGGGCCACAGGGGTGGCTACACCTTC
-,TRBJ1-5,TRBV20-1,-,CSASPRDNYQPQHF,TGCAGTGCTAGTCCCCGGGACAACTATCAGCCCCAGCATTTT
TRBD2,TRBJ2-7,TRBV9,-,CASSFTSGSFNEQYF,TGTGCCAGCAGCTTTACTAGCGGGAGTTTTAACGAGCAGTACTTC
TRBD1,TRBJ1-2,TRBV29-1,-,CSVEWTDRAGYGYTF,TGCAGCGTTGAATGGACGGACAGGGCAGGCTATGGCTACACCTTC
-,TRBJ2-2,TRBV27,-,CASSPWADSHTGELFF,TGTGCCAGCAGTCCTTGGGCGGACAGCCACACCGGGGAGCTGTTTTTT
-,TRBJ2-1,TRBV11-2,-,CASTFGSRGQYEQFF,TGTGCCAGCACCTTTGGGTCTAGAGGACAATATGAGCAGTTCTTC
TRBD2,TRBJ2-3,TRBV7-2,-,CASSFVSGSWDTQYF,TGTGCCAGCAGCTTTGTGAGCGGGAGCTGGGATACGCAGTATTTT